The clone carrying this TCR beta chain was seen just once. Method: immunoSEQ multiplex PCR; TCRdb's copy keeps in-frame clones and lacks some. There are 45,000 to 60,000 clones in the sample; under 95% occur only once, and less than 4% lies in the top ten. This CDR3 contains 16 residues. The sample is drawn from a study of T cell changes during pregnancy in multiple sclerosis. The source material was CD8+ T cells from peripheral blood mononuclear cells, sampled before pregnancy. This rearrangement joins TRBV21-1 to TRBJ1-5; the tabulated D call, TRBD1, remains unverified against the DNA. TRBV21-1 is a pseudogene. This receptor was identified in a female donor with multiple sclerosis, enrolled in a pregnancy study. CDR3 DNA sequence: TGTGCCAGACATAGACCGGGACACAGGCTCAATCAGCCCCAGCATTTT. Protein sequence: CARHRPGHRLNQPQHF.